These T cell receptor beta chains were read from a single sample in a study of T cell responses to AZD1222 COVID-19 vaccine. Using immunoSEQ multiplex PCR, the repertoire was profiled, and TCRdb retains in-frame clones only, with some absent. The repertoire holds tens of thousands of clones, with around 85% as singletons. The sample consisted of peripheral blood, taken 28 days after the second AZD1222 dose. These receptors came from an adult who received the AZD1222 COVID-19 vaccine. CDR3s include the opening cysteine and the closing phenylalanine or tryptophan. Each record gives: V gene, clone size, D gene, J gene, CDR3 protein, CDR3 DNA. D genes are given only for firm matches. Clone size is shown for a subset of rows, as once, few, many or a class of expanded clone.

TRBV27,few,NA,TRBJ2-7,CASSLSRLANEQYF,TGTGCCAGCAGTTTATCGAGGCTAGCCAACGAGCAGTACTTC
TRBV19,NA,NA,TRBJ1-1,CASSPVWISQNRNTEAFF,TGTGCCAGTAGTCCGGTGTGGATAAGTCAAAACCGAAACACTGAAGCTTTCTTT
TRBV6-6,few,TRBD2,TRBJ2-2,CASSYPGRVAGELFF,TGTGCCAGCAGTTACCCGGGGAGGGTGGCCGGGGAGCTGTTTTTT
TRBV6-5,NA,NA,TRBJ1-2,CASSLQEDGYTF,TGTGCCAGCAGTCTCCAGGAGGATGGCTACACCTTC
TRBV7-7,few,NA,TRBJ2-7,CASSPSTGSVEQYF,TGTGCTAGCAGCCCCTCCACAGGGTCTGTCGAGCAGTACTTC
TRBV5-1,NA,NA,TRBJ2-1,CASSAPTGTFDDEQFF,TGCGCCAGCAGCGCCCCGACTGGGACCTTTGACGATGAGCAGTTCTTC
TRBV29-1,NA,NA,TRBJ1-4,CSAQGQKGNEKLFF,TGCAGCGCTCAAGGGCAGAAGGGAAATGAAAAACTGTTTTTT
TRBV4-1,NA,NA,TRBJ2-4,CASSQRQDRDAKNIQYF,TGCGCCAGCAGCCAAAGACAGGATCGTGATGCCAAAAACATTCAGTACTTC
TRBV28,NA,NA,TRBJ1-4,CASRVSTNEKLFF,TGTGCCAGCAGAGTTTCAACTAATGAAAAACTGTTTTTT
TRBV5-4,NA,NA,TRBJ1-6,CASSLGDTNSPLHF,TGTGCCAGCAGCCTCGGGGACACTAATTCACCCCTCCACTTT
TRBV11-2,NA,NA,TRBJ1-2,CASSLAAGTLNYGYTF,TGTGCCAGCAGCTTAGCGGCGGGGACACTTAACTATGGCTACACCTTC